What follows are 2 T cell receptor beta chains derived from one specimen sequenced in a study of beta chain features in type 1 diabetes. Study-level points and caveats: Moderate yet significant TCRB CDR3 shortening was seen in Type 1 diabetes patients in all four CD4+ subsets.

The antigens for these receptors are not known. Investigators reverse transcribed all isolated RNA, so they sequenced expressed TCRB transcripts. Some clones are missing from TCRdb's copy, which holds only in-frame ones; the method was immunoSEQ multiplex PCR. The data contain more than 95,000 clones, 17% of them singletons. The sample comprised central memory CD4+ T cells from blood. Source of these receptors: a young man with type 1 diabetes.

Here the CDR3 DNA reads TGTGCCAGCAGTCGGACTAGCGCGGGTTCGAATGAGCAGTTCTTC. Translating it yields CASSRTSAGSNEQFF. J is TRBJ2-1 and V is TRBV5-4; 9 bases map to TRBD2. Germline assignment: CDR1 SGHNT and CDR2 YYREEE (reference sequence). V lost 5 bases to trimming and J lost 7 bases; unmatched junction nucleotides: 10. CDR3 length: 15 residues.

With regard to this clone: A much larger clone sits a single nucleotide away, making a read error possible. This sample includes further DNA sequences coding for the same CDR3. V usage is TRBV2 and J usage is TRBJ1-5; D remains unclear. This CDR3 is built from 15 residues. Trimming took off 0 bases at V and 5 bases at J, with 11 bases between the two ends. Germline lookup yields CDR1 SNHLY and CDR2 FYNNEI. The chain's CDR3 is CASSEAEALYQPQHF. The DNA for the CDR3 is TGTGCCAGCAGTGAAGCCGAGGCCCTTTATCAGCCCCAGCATTTT.